What follows describes a single T cell receptor (beta chain). These data come from a study of blood T cells in healthy people across ages. Germline V gene data show CDR1 as MNHNY and CDR2 as SVGAGI (reference sequence). This CDR3 has 16 amino acids. V was pared by 7 bases and J by 0 bases, with 15 bases between. Primed by a sample-barcoded 5' primer and a J-beta primer mix, a second PCR proceeded for roughly 7 to 11 cycles. TCRdb re-analysed the 5' RACE reads in MiXCR, keeping a single row per CDR3 protein. Here the sample spans fewer than 2,000,000 distinct CDR3 sequences, almost 35% being singletons.

Sequencing was done on a sample of blood. J is TRBJ2-2 and V is TRBV6-6; the D gene is possibly TRBD1 (5 bases). The sequence was collected from a woman aged 25-40 years in good health. CDR3 sequence: CASTKVWTTNTGELFF. CDR3 nucleotides: TGTGCCAGCACCAAAGTGTGGACAACGAACACCGGGGAGCTGTTTTTT.